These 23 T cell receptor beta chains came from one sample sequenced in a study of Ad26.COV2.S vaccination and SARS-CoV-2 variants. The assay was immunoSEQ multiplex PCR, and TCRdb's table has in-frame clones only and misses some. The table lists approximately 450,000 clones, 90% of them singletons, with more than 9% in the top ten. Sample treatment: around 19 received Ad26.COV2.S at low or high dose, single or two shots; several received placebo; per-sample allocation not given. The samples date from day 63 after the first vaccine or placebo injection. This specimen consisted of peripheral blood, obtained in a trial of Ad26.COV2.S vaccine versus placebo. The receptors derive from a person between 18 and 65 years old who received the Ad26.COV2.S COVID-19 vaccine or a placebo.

The CDR3 region has the DNA TGTGCCAGCAGCCGAGTAGCGGGATTCTCCTACGAGCAGTACTTC. Translating gives CASSRVAGFSYEQYF. The chain uses TRBV5-8 and TRBJ2-7; the match to TRBD2 covers 8 bases. The CDR3 loop spans 15 amino acids. The germline CDR1 and CDR2 sequences are SGHTS and YDEGEE. Germline trimming cut 4 bases from V and 0 bases from J; bases unmatched to any gene: 6.

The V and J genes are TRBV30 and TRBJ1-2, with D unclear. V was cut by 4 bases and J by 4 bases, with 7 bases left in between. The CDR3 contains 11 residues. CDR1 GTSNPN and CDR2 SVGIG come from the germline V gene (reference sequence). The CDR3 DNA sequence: TGTGCCTGGACTGTCGGCTATGGCTACACCTTC. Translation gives CAWTVGYGYTF.

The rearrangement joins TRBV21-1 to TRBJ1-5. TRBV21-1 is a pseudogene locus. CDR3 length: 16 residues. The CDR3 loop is CASSKGGAGGNQPQHF. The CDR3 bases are TGTGCCAGCAGCAAAGGGGGAGCTGGGGGCAATCAGCCCCAGCATTTT.

CDR3 nucleotide sequence: TGCAGCGTTGAAGAGTCACAGGGCTACGAGCAGTACTTC. The encoded protein is CSVEESQGYEQYF. The chain couples TRBV29-1 to TRBJ2-7, with D perhaps TRBD1 (6 bases). The CDR3 sequence is 13 residues long. V was shortened by 0 bases and J by 3 bases, with 9 bases between the two germline ends. Germline V gene data show CDR1 as SQVTM and CDR2 as ANQGSEA.

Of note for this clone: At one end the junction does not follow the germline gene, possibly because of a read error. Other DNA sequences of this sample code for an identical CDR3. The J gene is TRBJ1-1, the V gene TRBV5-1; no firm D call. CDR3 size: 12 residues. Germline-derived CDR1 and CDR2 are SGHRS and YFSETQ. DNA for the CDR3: TGCGCCAGCAGGTTGGGGAACACTGAAGCTTTCTTT. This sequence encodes CASRLGNTEAFF.

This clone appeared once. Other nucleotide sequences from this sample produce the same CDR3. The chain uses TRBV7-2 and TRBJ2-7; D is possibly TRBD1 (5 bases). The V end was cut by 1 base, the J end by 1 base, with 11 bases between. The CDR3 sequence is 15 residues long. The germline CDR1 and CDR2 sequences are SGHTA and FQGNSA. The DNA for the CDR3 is TGTGCCAGCAGCTTAGTTAAGGGGCCATCCTACGAGCAGTACTTC. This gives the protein CASSLVKGPSYEQYF.

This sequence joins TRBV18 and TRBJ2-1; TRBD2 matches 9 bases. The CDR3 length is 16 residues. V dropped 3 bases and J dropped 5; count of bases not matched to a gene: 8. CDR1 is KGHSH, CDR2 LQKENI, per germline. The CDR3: CASSPGVAGANNEQFF. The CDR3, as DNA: TGTGCCAGCTCACCCGGGGTAGCGGGAGCGAACAATGAGCAGTTCTTC.

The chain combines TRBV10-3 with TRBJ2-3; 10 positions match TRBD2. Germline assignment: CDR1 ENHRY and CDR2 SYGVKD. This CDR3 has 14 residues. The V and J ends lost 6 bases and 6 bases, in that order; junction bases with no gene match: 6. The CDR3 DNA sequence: TGTGCCATCAGCCCAGCGGGAGGGCCCGATACGCAGTATTTT. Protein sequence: CAISPAGGPDTQYF.

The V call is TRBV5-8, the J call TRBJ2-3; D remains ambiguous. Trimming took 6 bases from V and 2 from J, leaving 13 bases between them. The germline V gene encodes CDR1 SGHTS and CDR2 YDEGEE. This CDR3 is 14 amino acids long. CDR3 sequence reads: CASNPETHTDTQYF. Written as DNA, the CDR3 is TGTGCCAGCAACCCCGAGACCCACACAGATACGCAGTATTTT.

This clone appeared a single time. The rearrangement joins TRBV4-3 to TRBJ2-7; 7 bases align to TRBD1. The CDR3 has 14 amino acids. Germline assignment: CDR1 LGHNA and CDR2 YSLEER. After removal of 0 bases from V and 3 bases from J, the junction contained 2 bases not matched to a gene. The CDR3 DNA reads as TGCGCCAGCAGCCAAGAGGGACAGTTCTACGAGCAGTACTTC. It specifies CASSQEGQFYEQYF.

The CDR3 reads CASSLGTSQTDTQYF. As DNA, the CDR3 is TGTGCCAGCAGCTTAGGGACTAGCCAGACAGATACGCAGTATTTT. V usage is TRBV7-9 and J usage is TRBJ2-3; 8 bases match TRBD2. From germline, CDR1 is SEHNR and CDR2 FQNEAQ (reference sequence). The CDR3 has 15 amino acids. V gave up 1 base and J gave up 3 bases; unmatched junction bases: 3. The full variable domain, completed using reference TRBV7-9 and TRBJ2-3, is DTGVSQNPRHKITKRGQNVTFRCDPISEHNRLYWYRQTLGQGPEFLTYFQNEAQLEKSRLLSDRFSAERPKGSFSTLEIQRTEQGDSAMYLCASSLGTSQTDTQYFGPGTRLTVL.

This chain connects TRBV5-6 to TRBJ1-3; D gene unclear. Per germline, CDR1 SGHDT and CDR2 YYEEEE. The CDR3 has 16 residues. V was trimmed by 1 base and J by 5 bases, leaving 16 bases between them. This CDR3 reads CASSLIGEAPRNTIYF. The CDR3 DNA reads TGTGCCAGCAGCTTGATCGGGGAGGCACCTAGAAACACCATATATTTT.

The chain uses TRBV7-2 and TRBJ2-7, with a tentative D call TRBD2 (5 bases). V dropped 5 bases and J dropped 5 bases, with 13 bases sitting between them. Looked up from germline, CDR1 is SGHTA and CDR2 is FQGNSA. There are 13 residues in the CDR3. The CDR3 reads CASSEWSGDEQYF. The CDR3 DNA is TGTGCCAGCAGCGAGTGGTCCGGGGACGAGCAGTACTTC. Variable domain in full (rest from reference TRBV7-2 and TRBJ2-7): GAGVSQSPSNKVTEKGKDVELRCDPISGHTALYWYRQSLGQGLEFLIYFQGNSAPDKSGLPSDRFSAERTGGSVSTLTIQRTQQEDSAVYLCASSEWSGDEQYFGPGTRLTVT.

In DNA form, the CDR3 reads TGTGCCAGCAGTTTCCTGACAGGGGGCCCTACTAGCACAGATACGCAGTATTTT. Translated, it gives CASSFLTGGPTSTDTQYF. The rearrangement uses TRBV27 and TRBJ2-3; 10 nucleotides line up with TRBD1. CDR3 length: 18 amino acids. V was pared by 3 bases and J by 0 bases, with 9 bases of the junction left unmatched. Germline V lookup: CDR1 MNHEY, CDR2 SMNVEV (reference sequence).

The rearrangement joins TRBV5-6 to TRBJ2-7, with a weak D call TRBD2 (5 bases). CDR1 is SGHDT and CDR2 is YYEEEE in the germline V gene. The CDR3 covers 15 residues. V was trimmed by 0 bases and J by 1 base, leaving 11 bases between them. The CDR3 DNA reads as TGTGCCAGCAGCTTGGCTGGAGGAGTTTCCTACGAGCAGTACTTC. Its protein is CASSLAGGVSYEQYF.

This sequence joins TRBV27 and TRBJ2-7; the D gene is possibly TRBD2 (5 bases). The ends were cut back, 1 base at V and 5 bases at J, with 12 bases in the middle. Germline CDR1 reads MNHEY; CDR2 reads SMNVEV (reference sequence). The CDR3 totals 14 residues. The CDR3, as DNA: TGTGCCAGCAGTTTATTAGGACTGTCCAACGAGCAGTACTTC. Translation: CASSLLGLSNEQYF.

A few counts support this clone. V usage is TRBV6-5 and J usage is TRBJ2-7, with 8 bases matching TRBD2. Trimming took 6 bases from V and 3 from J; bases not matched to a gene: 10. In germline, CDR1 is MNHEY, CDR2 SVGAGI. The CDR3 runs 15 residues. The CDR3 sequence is CASSQRGGNFYEQYF. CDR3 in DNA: TGTGCCAGCAGCCAACGGGGGGGAAACTTCTACGAGCAGTACTTC.

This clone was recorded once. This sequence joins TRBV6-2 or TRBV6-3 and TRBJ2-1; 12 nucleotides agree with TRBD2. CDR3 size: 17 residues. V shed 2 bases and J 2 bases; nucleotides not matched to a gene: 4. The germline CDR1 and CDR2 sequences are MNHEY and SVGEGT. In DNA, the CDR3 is TGTGCCAGCAGTTACACCCGGACTAGCGGGGCCTACAATGAGCAGTTCTTC. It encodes CASSYTRTSGAYNEQFF.

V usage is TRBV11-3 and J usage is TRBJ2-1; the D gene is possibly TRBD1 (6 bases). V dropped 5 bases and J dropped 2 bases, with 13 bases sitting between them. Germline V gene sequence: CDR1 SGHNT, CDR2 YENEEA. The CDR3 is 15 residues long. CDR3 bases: TGTGCCAGCAGCACAAGGACAGATCCCTACAATGAGCAGTTCTTC. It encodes CASSTRTDPYNEQFF.

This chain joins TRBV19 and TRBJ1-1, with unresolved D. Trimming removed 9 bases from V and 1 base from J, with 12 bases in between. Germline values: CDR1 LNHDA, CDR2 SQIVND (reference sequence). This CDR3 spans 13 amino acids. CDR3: CASAGRQNTEAFF. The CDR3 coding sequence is TGTGCCAGCGCCGGACGGCAGAACACTGAAGCTTTCTTT.

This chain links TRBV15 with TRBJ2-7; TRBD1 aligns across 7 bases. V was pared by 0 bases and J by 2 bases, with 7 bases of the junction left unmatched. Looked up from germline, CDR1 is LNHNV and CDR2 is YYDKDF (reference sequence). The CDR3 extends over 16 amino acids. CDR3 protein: CATSRDTGTATYEQYF. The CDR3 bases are TGTGCCACCAGCAGAGATACCGGGACAGCAACCTACGAGCAGTACTTC.

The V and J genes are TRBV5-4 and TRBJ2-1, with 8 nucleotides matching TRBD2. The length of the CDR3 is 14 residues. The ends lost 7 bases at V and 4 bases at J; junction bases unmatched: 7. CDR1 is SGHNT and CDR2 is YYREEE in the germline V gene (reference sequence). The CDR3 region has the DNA TGTGCCAGCTCAACTAGCGGACCTTACAATGAGCAGTTCTTC. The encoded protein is CASSTSGPYNEQFF. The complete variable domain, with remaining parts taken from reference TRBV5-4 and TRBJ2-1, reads ETGVTQSPTHLIKTRGQQVTLRCSSQSGHNTVSWYQQALGQGPQFIFQYYREEENGRGNFPPRFSGLQFPNYSSELNVNALELDDSALYLCASSTSGPYNEQFFGPGTRLTVL.

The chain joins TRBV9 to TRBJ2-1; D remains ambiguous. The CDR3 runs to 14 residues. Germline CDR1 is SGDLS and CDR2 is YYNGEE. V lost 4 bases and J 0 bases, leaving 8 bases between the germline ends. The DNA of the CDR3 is TGTGCCAGCAGCAAATCGAGCTCCTACAATGAGCAGTTCTTC. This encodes CASSKSSSYNEQFF.